The 32 T cell receptor beta chains below come from one sample, sequenced in a study of metastatic and nonmetastatic thyroid tumors. Ahead of thyroid surgery, no patient had received treatment of any kind. TCRdb re-called clones via MiXCR from the PCR reads. The profile shows 30,000 to 40,000 clones, about 21% of them singletons. The sample was blood. These receptors were taken from a female donor with papillary thyroid cancer or a benign thyroid nodule (not recorded which). Some clones in this sample may be carry-over from other donors' samples.

This clone was recorded many times. The chain is built from TRBV9 and TRBJ2-3; D is unclear. The CDR3 spans 12 residues. V was trimmed by 4 bases and J by 2 bases, leaving 5 bases between them. Germline V gene sequence: CDR1 SGDLS, CDR2 YYNGEE. Here the CDR3 DNA reads TGTGCCAGCAGCCCCAACACAGATACGCAGTATTTT. It yields the protein CASSPNTDTQYF.

By sample fraction, this clone is medium-sized. This chain joins TRBV6-1 and TRBJ1-5; possibly TRBD1 for D (6 bases). This CDR3 is 15 amino acids long. With 6 bases removed from V and 4 bases from J, the gap between germline ends came to 16 bases. The germline gives CDR1 MNHNS, CDR2 SASEGT. CDR3 in amino acids: CASRFDGGRNQPQHF. The CDR3 DNA reads TGTGCCAGCAGGTTTGACGGGGGCCGGAATCAGCCCCAGCATTTT.

This clone was observed at least ten times. The rearrangement uses TRBV5-1 and TRBJ2-2; no firm D call. Trimming took off 0 bases at V and 0 bases at J, with 3 bases between the two ends. The germline V gene has CDR1 SGHRS and CDR2 YFSETQ. CDR3 length: 14 amino acids. Here the CDR3 DNA reads TGCGCCAGCAGCTTGGCTACGAACACCGGGGAGCTGTTTTTT. Its protein product is CASSLATNTGELFF. The whole variable domain, remainder taken from reference TRBV5-1 and TRBJ2-2, is KAGVTQTPRYLIKTRGQQVTLSCSPISGHRSVSWYQQTPGQGLQFLFEYFSETQRNKGNFPGRFSGRQFSNSRSEMNVSTLELGDSALYLCASSLATNTGELFFGEGSRLTVL.

There are a few counts of this clone. The rearrangement links TRBV20-1 to TRBJ2-7, with TRBD1 matching 7 bases. This CDR3 has 12 residues. The V and J ends lost 2 bases and 5 bases, in that order; junction bases with no gene match: 3. The germline gives CDR1 DFQATT, CDR2 SNEGSKA (reference sequence). CDR3 loop: CSARRQGDEQYF. The CDR3 coding sequence is TGCAGTGCTAGACGGCAGGGGGACGAGCAGTACTTC.

This clone was found many times. V and J are TRBV11-1 and TRBJ2-5; possibly TRBD2 for D (5 bases). The V end lost 5 bases, the J end lost 7 bases, and 11 bases lay between the germline ends. The CDR3 is 12 residues long. The V gene's germline CDR1 is SGHAT and CDR2 FQDESV (reference sequence). The chain's CDR3 is CASSHGMGTQYF. CDR3 DNA: TGTGCCAGCAGCCACGGGATGGGGACCCAGTACTTC.

This clone was found many times. This sequence joins TRBV6-1 and TRBJ2-7, with TRBD1 as a possible D gene (6 bases). Germline V lookup: CDR1 MNHNS, CDR2 SASEGT. Trimming stripped 6 bases from V and 3 bases from J, with 21 bases between. The CDR3 sequence is 16 residues long. The CDR3: CASSPFRTDLYYEQYF. In nucleotides, the CDR3 is TGTGCCAGCAGCCCGTTTAGGACAGATCTTTACTACGAGCAGTACTTC.

This clone has a count of ten or more. The J gene is TRBJ1-1, the V gene TRBV20-1; D gene uncertain. Trimming pared 4 bases from V and 0 bases from J, leaving 12 bases between. The germline V gene has CDR1 DFQATT and CDR2 SNEGSKA (reference sequence). The CDR3 has 14 residues. CDR3 in amino acids: CSATAGGLNTEAFF. CDR3 coding DNA: TGCAGTGCTACCGCTGGCGGATTGAACACTGAAGCTTTCTTT.

This clone was recorded at least ten times. This chain joins TRBV5-4 and TRBJ1-2; 9 nucleotides agree with TRBD1. Losses at the gene ends were 3 bases for V and 4 bases for J; bases not matched to a gene: 4. Germline lookup yields CDR1 SGHNT and CDR2 YYREEE (reference sequence). The CDR3 is 14 amino acids. DNA of the CDR3: TGTGCCAGCAGCTGGGACAGGGTTTCCTATGGCTACACCTTC. It specifies CASSWDRVSYGYTF.

At least ten counts were recorded for this clone. The J gene is TRBJ2-5, the V gene TRBV7-6; maybe TRBD2 (6 bases). This CDR3 region has 14 residues. V lost 2 bases and J lost 5, with 12 bases in between. Germline-derived CDR1 and CDR2 are SGHVS and FNYEAQ. The CDR3 DNA reads TGTGCCAGCAGCTTAATGGGGACTTGGGAGACCCAGTACTTC. Its protein product is CASSLMGTWETQYF.

Many counts were recorded for this clone. This chain uses TRBV20-1 with TRBJ2-2, with 7 bases identical to TRBD2. V trimming: 6 bases; J trimming: 0 bases; junction bases outside the gene matches: 10. Germline V lookup: CDR1 DFQATT, CDR2 SNEGSKA (reference sequence). This CDR3 has 16 residues. The CDR3 DNA reads TGCAGTGCCCCTAAGCGGGGCTACTCGAACACCGGGGAGCTGTTTTTT. Protein sequence: CSAPKRGYSNTGELFF.

This clone was counted between two and nine times. At one boundary the junction diverges from the germline segment, which might be a read error. The rearrangement uses TRBV6-5 and TRBJ2-7, with D unresolved. Germline values: CDR1 MNHEY, CDR2 SVGAGI. The CDR3 runs to 18 residues. CDR3 DNA sequence: TGTGCCAGCAGTGACTCCCCCTTTGCGGCTAGGAGCTCCTACGAGCAGTACTTC. This codes for CASSDSPFAARSSYEQYF.

In its sample, this clone was seen many times. The chain uses TRBV27 and TRBJ1-1; unclear D gene. V was trimmed by 6 bases and J by 5 bases, leaving 16 bases between them. CDR1 MNHEY and CDR2 SMNVEV come from the germline V gene (reference sequence). This CDR3 is built from 14 residues. CDR3 in amino acids: CASRTTGKGTEAFF. CDR3 nucleotides: TGTGCCAGCAGGACGACCGGAAAAGGAACTGAAGCTTTCTTT.

By share of the sample, this clone is medium-sized. This chain uses TRBV12-3 or TRBV12-4 with TRBJ2-3; 7 nucleotides match TRBD1. Trimming at V came to 6 bases and at J to 5 bases, leaving 8 bases not matched to a gene. The CDR3 runs 14 residues. CDR3 loop: CASRPRQGGDTQYF. CDR3 in DNA: TGTGCCAGCAGGCCTCGACAGGGTGGAGATACGCAGTATTTT.

This clone was observed many times. The chain has TRBV20-1 and TRBJ2-7, with D possibly called TRBD1 or TRBD2 (5 bases each). The CDR3 runs 13 residues. The V gene's germline CDR1 is DFQATT and CDR2 SNEGSKA (reference sequence). Trimming took 3 bases from V and 2 from J, leaving 11 bases between them. The CDR3 is CSARAGAAYEQYF. CDR3 in DNA: TGCAGTGCTAGGGCCGGGGCCGCCTACGAGCAGTACTTC.

The chain is built from TRBV11-2 and TRBJ2-3; D not certain. CDR3 length: 13 amino acids. The V gene's germline CDR1 is SGHAT and CDR2 FQNNGV. Trimming removed 10 bases from V and 12 bases from J, with 23 bases in between. CDR3: CANSNKELGTQYF. For the CDR3, the DNA is TGTGCCAACAGTAACAAGGAACTTGGTACACAGTATTTT.

This clone was counted many times. V and J are TRBV2 and TRBJ2-7; no reliable D call. Germline V gene data show CDR1 as SNHLY and CDR2 as FYNNEI. V dropped 7 bases and J dropped 3 bases, with 4 bases sitting between them. The CDR3 length is 10 residues. CDR3 protein: CASTSYEQYF. DNA for the CDR3: TGTGCCAGCACCAGCTACGAGCAGTACTTC. Based on the CDR3 plus reference TRBV2 and TRBJ2-7, the full variable domain is EPEVTQTPSHQVTQMGQEVILRCVPISNHLYFYWYRQILGQKVEFLVSFYNNEISEKSEIFDDQFSVERPDGSNFTLKIRSTKLEDSAMYFCASTSYEQYFGPGTRLTVT.

On this clone itself: A read error is possible here, since a much larger clone lies one base away. DNA for the CDR3: TGTGCCGGCACGGCGCGGGGGGAAGCTGAAGCTTTCTTT. Amino acid sequence: CAGTARGEAEAFF. The rearrangement links TRBV9 to TRBJ1-1, with a tentative D call TRBD1 (5 bases). Germline CDR1 SGDLS, CDR2 YYNGEE. Trimming shortened V by 10 bases and J by 6 bases, and 19 bases separated the two germline ends. The CDR3 extends over 13 amino acids.

The DNA for the CDR3 is TGTGCCAGCAGCCAAGGGGCGACAACCGCTTTCGGTGAGCAGTTCTTC. Encoded protein: CASSQGATTAFGEQFF. J is TRBJ2-1 and V is TRBV3-1; D ambiguous. The V gene's germline CDR1 is LGHDT and CDR2 YNNKEL (reference sequence). CDR3 length: 16 residues. V was clipped by 1 base and J by 9 bases, with 19 bases between them.

Notes on this clone: The junction differs from germline at one of its ends, possibly a read error. V and J are TRBV13 and TRBJ2-6, with 7 bases identical to TRBD1. Germline V gene data show CDR1 as PRHDT and CDR2 as FYEKMQ (reference sequence). The length of the CDR3 is 13 residues. For the CDR3, the DNA is TGTACCAGCAGTGTCGGACAGGTACCCGTCCTGACTTTC. It is translated as CTSSVGQVPVLTF.

This clone is labeled as medium-sized (0.01 to 0.1%). The V call is TRBV6-1, the J call TRBJ1-6; D unresolved. Germline assignment: CDR1 MNHNS and CDR2 SASEGT. Trimming took off 5 bases at V and 7 bases at J, with 9 bases between the two ends. The CDR3 has 13 amino acids. The CDR3 is CASSLTENSPLHF. CDR3 in DNA: TGTGCCAGCAGTTTAACAGAGAATTCACCCCTCCACTTT.

This chain links TRBV6-2 or TRBV6-3 with TRBJ2-7; 15 bases line up with TRBD2. V gave up 2 bases and J gave up 0 bases; unmatched junction bases: 2. Germline-derived CDR1 and CDR2 are MNHEY and SVGEGT. CDR3 length: 17 residues. CDR3 in DNA: TGTGCCAGCAGTTACCGGACTAGCGGGAGGGTCTCCTACGAGCAGTACTTC. The encoded protein is CASSYRTSGRVSYEQYF.

This clone was found many times. V gene TRBV4-1 combines with J gene TRBJ2-7, with TRBD1 matching 8 bases. CDR3 length: 15 amino acids. Germline values: CDR1 MGHRA, CDR2 YSYEKL. V trimming: 1 base; J trimming: 3 bases; junction bases outside the gene matches: 5. CDR3 residues: CASSQGQGLVYEQYF. The DNA for the CDR3 is TGCGCCAGCAGCCAAGGACAGGGGTTGGTCTACGAGCAGTACTTC.

This clone has a count of ten or more. V and J are TRBV10-3 and TRBJ2-2; D not certain. The germline V gene encodes CDR1 ENHRY and CDR2 SYGVKD. The V end lost 7 bases, the J end lost 0 bases, and 9 bases lay between the germline ends. The CDR3 sequence is 14 residues long. The CDR3 is CAITRTPNTGELFF. CDR3 DNA sequence: TGTGCCATCACTCGGACCCCGAACACCGGGGAGCTGTTTTTT.

In this sample, this clone turned up many times. The chain is built from TRBV11-2 and TRBJ2-1, with D uncertain. The germline V gene has CDR1 SGHAT and CDR2 FQNNGV. V lost 1 base to trimming and J lost 7 bases, with 11 bases between them. The CDR3 spans 14 residues. CDR3 sequence: CASSLGGVRNEQFF. The CDR3, as DNA: TGTGCCAGCAGCTTAGGTGGCGTACGAAATGAGCAGTTCTTC.

This clone was seen ten or more times. This sequence joins TRBV7-9 and TRBJ2-1; possibly TRBD2 for D (5 bases). V was clipped by 8 bases and J by 9 bases, with 8 bases between them. This CDR3 has 10 residues. Germline CDR1 reads SEHNR; CDR2 reads FQNEAQ (reference sequence). CDR3 protein: CASEGIEQFF. CDR3 nucleotide sequence: TGTGCCAGCGAGGGAATTGAGCAGTTCTTC.

This clone was seen repeatedly, ten times or more. V is TRBV9 and J is TRBJ1-5, with 8 bases fitting TRBD1. The CDR3 runs 15 residues. Germline V gives CDR1 SGDLS, CDR2 YYNGEE. The V gene end was trimmed by 0 bases and the J gene end by 6 bases; junction bases not matched to a gene: 5. The CDR3 sequence: CASSVDQGAGQPQHF. The CDR3, as DNA: TGTGCCAGCAGCGTAGATCAGGGGGCGGGTCAGCCCCAGCATTTT.

The chain carries TRBV3-1 and TRBJ1-1, with 7 bases fitting TRBD1. Germline CDR1 LGHDT, CDR2 YNNKEL (reference sequence). The CDR3 totals 15 residues. V lost 1 base, J lost 8 bases, and 10 bases stayed unmatched. The CDR3 sequence is CASSQASDRDEEAFF. Here the CDR3 DNA reads TGTGCCAGCAGCCAAGCTTCAGACAGGGATGAAGAAGCTTTCTTT.

This clone was found many times. The CDR3 sequence: CASSEHDGEQYF. The DNA of the CDR3 is TGTGCCAGCAGTGAGCACGACGGAGAGCAGTACTTC. The chain joins TRBV25-1 to TRBJ2-7; D is unresolved. V shed 3 bases and J shed 7 bases, with 10 bases lying between them. This CDR3 has 12 residues. Germline assignment: CDR1 MGHDK and CDR2 SYGVNS.

This clone was seen a handful of times. The chain combines TRBV27 with TRBJ2-3; TRBD2 aligns across 8 bases. The CDR3 length is 14 residues. Germline-derived CDR1 and CDR2 are MNHEY and SMNVEV (reference sequence). Trimming removed 2 bases from V and 4 bases from J; junction bases left unmatched: 2. The CDR3 protein is CASSLVLAADTQYF. The CDR3, as DNA: TGTGCCAGCAGTTTAGTACTAGCGGCAGATACGCAGTATTTT.

V usage is TRBV28 and J usage is TRBJ2-7; D not certain. The germline V gene has CDR1 MDHEN and CDR2 SYDVKM. The CDR3 has 15 amino acids. Trimming cost V 2 bases and J 3 bases, with 14 bases left between them. The CDR3 DNA follows: TGTGCCAGCAGTTTACCCTCCTCTCTTGACTACGAGCAGTACTTC. As protein: CASSLPSSLDYEQYF.

On this clone: The junction departs from germline at one end; a sequencing error may be responsible. The chain carries TRBV5-4 and TRBJ2-6; 7 bases fit TRBD1. The V gene's germline CDR1 is SGHNT and CDR2 YYREEE (reference sequence). This CDR3 region has 16 residues. CDR3 loop: CASSKGQSIGANVPTF. CDR3 coding DNA: TGTGCCAGCAGCAAGGGACAGTCGATCGGGGCCAACGTCCCGACTTTC. Complete variable domain (other parts from reference TRBV5-4 and TRBJ2-6): ETGVTQSPTHLIKTRGQQVTLRCSSQSGHNTVSWYQQALGQGPQFIFQYYREEENGRGNFPPRFSGLQFPNYSSELNVNALELDDSALYLCASSKGQSIGANVPTFGAGSRLTVL.

The sample holds a few counts of this clone. The J gene is TRBJ2-1, the V gene TRBV29-1, with 9 bases identical to TRBD2. V gave up 5 bases and J gave up 1 base; unmatched junction bases: 9. This CDR3 has 16 amino acids. Germline CDR1 reads SQVTM; CDR2 reads ANQGSEA. The CDR3 DNA is TGCAGCGTTCTAACCGGGACTAGCTTTTCCTACAATGAGCAGTTCTTC. Protein: CSVLTGTSFSYNEQFF.